Presented here are 17 T cell receptor beta chains from one specimen sequenced in a study of blood T cells in healthy people across ages. With a J-beta primer mix and a sample-barcoded 5' primer, a second PCR ran about 6 to 11 cycles. TCRdb analysed the 5' RACE reads with MiXCR anew, one entry per CDR3 protein. The sample holds approximately 820,000 distinct CDR3 sequences; under 55% are singletons and the top ten take nearly 20%. Sequenced material: blood. These receptors came from a man in his 60s in good health.

This clonotype has at least ten counts. The chain recombines TRBV25-1 with TRBJ2-1; TRBD1 agrees at 9 bases. This CDR3 is built from 18 residues. The V gene's germline CDR1 is MGHDK and CDR2 SYGVNS. The V and J ends lost 1 base and 0 bases, in that order; junction bases with no gene match: 7. The DNA of the CDR3 is TGTGCCAGCAGTGAATTGACAGGGGGAAGCAGCTCCTACAATGAGCAGTTCTTC. Amino acid sequence: CASSELTGGSSSYNEQFF.

This clonotype was picked up a small number of times. This chain connects TRBV20-1 to TRBJ2-5; TRBD2 agrees at 8 bases. Germline V gives CDR1 DFQATT, CDR2 SNEGSKA (reference sequence). This CDR3 comprises 14 residues. V lost 3 bases, J lost 5 bases, and 8 bases stayed unmatched. The CDR3 spells CSASTGGARETQYF. The CDR3 DNA sequence: TGCAGTGCTAGTACCGGGGGGGCCAGGGAGACCCAGTACTTC.

The J gene is TRBJ2-5, the V gene TRBV5-1; the match to TRBD2 covers 8 bases. The CDR3 length is 17 residues. Germline CDR1 SGHRS, CDR2 YFSETQ. Losses at the gene ends were 0 bases for V and 4 bases for J; bases not matched to a gene: 11. The CDR3 region is CASSLVVASGPGETQYF. In DNA, the CDR3 is TGCGCCAGCAGCTTGGTCGTGGCTAGCGGGCCAGGAGAGACCCAGTACTTC. The full variable domain, with the rest looked up from reference TRBV5-1 and TRBJ2-5, is KAGVTQTPRYLIKTRGQQVTLSCSPISGHRSVSWYQQTPGQGLQFLFEYFSETQRNKGNFPGRFSGRQFSNSRSEMNVSTLELGDSALYLCASSLVVASGPGETQYFGPGTRLLVL.

This clonotype was seen only a few times. The CDR3 loop reads CASSGGTSGDYEQYF. The CDR3 nucleotides read TGTGCCAGCAGTGGGGGGACTAGCGGCGATTACGAGCAGTACTTC. The V call is TRBV6-5, the J call TRBJ2-7; 11 bases fit TRBD2. Trimming cost V 5 bases and J 4 bases; bases outside gene matches: 7. This CDR3 has 15 amino acids. Germline V gives CDR1 MNHEY, CDR2 SVGAGI.

This clonotype has a handful of counts. The rearrangement uses TRBV15 and TRBJ2-7; D unclear. Germline CDR1 and CDR2: LNHNV and YYDKDF (reference sequence). This CDR3 has 14 residues. V dropped 0 bases and J dropped 6 bases, with 12 bases sitting between them. The CDR3 sequence is CATSRDVTNREQYF. CDR3 in DNA: TGTGCCACCAGCAGAGATGTAACAAACCGCGAGCAGTACTTC.

The rearrangement uses TRBV20-1 and TRBJ2-1, with no clear D. In germline, CDR1 is DFQATT, CDR2 SNEGSKA (reference sequence). This CDR3 is 14 amino acids long. Trimming cost V 3 bases and J 3 bases, with 12 bases left between them. CDR3: CSASRFQIYNEQFF. CDR3 nucleotide sequence: TGCAGTGCTAGTCGGTTTCAAATCTACAATGAGCAGTTCTTC.

The gene calls are TRBV9 and TRBJ2-2; D may be TRBD1 (5 bases). Trimming removed 4 bases from V and 5 bases from J, with 12 bases in between. In germline, CDR1 is SGDLS, CDR2 YYNGEE. This CDR3 region has 14 residues. The CDR3 DNA sequence: TGTGCCAGCAGCTTTAATCAGGGTACCGGGGAGCTGTTTTTT. Amino acids: CASSFNQGTGELFF.

The CDR3 bases are TGCAGTGCTAGACCACCGACAGGGGGCATAGCTAACTATGGCTACACCTTC. Translation gives CSARPPTGGIANYGYTF. This rearrangement joins TRBV20-1 to TRBJ1-2, with 10 bases fitting TRBD1. CDR3 size: 17 residues. The trim removed 2 bases at V and 0 bases at J, leaving 9 bases unmatched. CDR1 and CDR2 from the germline V gene are DFQATT and SNEGSKA (reference sequence).

V and J are TRBV7-6 and TRBJ2-2; TRBD2 agrees at 9 bases. This CDR3 has 16 amino acids. V shed 5 bases and J 2 bases; nucleotides not matched to a gene: 6. The germline CDR1 and CDR2 sequences are SGHVS and FNYEAQ. CDR3 sequence reads: CASSRSGGFNTGELFF. In DNA form, the CDR3 reads TGTGCCAGCAGCCGGAGCGGGGGGTTTAACACCGGGGAGCTGTTTTTT.

The gene calls are TRBV25-1 and TRBJ1-1; D is undetermined. This CDR3 has 10 residues. CDR1 MGHDK and CDR2 SYGVNS come from the germline V gene. Trimming took 7 bases from V and 5 from J, leaving 5 bases between them. The CDR3 DNA reads as TGTGCCAGCATAACAACTGAAGCTTTCTTT. It codes for CASITTEAFF.

This clonotype came up a few times. The chain combines TRBV2 with TRBJ2-7; 8 positions match TRBD1. The CDR3 loop spans 15 amino acids. Germline V gives CDR1 SNHLY, CDR2 FYNNEI. V shed 7 bases and J 0 bases; nucleotides not matched to a gene: 8. CDR3 in amino acids: CASTERQGSSYEQYF. For the CDR3, the DNA is TGTGCCAGCACCGAGCGACAGGGGAGCTCCTACGAGCAGTACTTC.

This chain joins TRBV29-1 and TRBJ2-3; 8 nucleotides agree with TRBD2. Germline loops: CDR1 SQVTM, CDR2 ANQGSEA. Unmatched junction bases numbered 12, after V lost 3 bases and J lost 1 base. The CDR3 runs to 17 residues. The CDR3 here is CSVEPSWGSGGTDTQYF. Written as DNA, the CDR3 is TGCAGCGTTGAGCCCTCCTGGGGTAGCGGGGGCACAGATACGCAGTATTTT.

The chain carries TRBV7-3 and TRBJ2-3, with D unclear. The germline V and J ends were trimmed by 4 bases and 0 bases, with 11 bases remaining between them. The germline gives CDR1 SGHTA, CDR2 FQGTGA. The CDR3 runs to 15 residues. This CDR3 is CASSSPDFSTDTQYF. DNA of the CDR3: TGTGCCAGCAGCTCCCCAGACTTTAGCACAGATACGCAGTATTTT.

The chain is built from TRBV20-1 and TRBJ2-5, with 7 bases aligning to TRBD2. Per germline, CDR1 DFQATT and CDR2 SNEGSKA (reference sequence). J was trimmed by 5 bases and V by 2 bases; bases with no gene match: 8. CDR3 length: 14 amino acids. The chain's CDR3 is CSARPRGVGETQYF. The CDR3 DNA reads as TGCAGTGCTAGACCCCGGGGGGTTGGGGAGACCCAGTACTTC.

J is TRBJ2-5 and V is TRBV20-1; D gene unclear. The DNA end favors TRBJ2-7, so the J call may be wrong. This CDR3 comprises 12 residues. Germline values: CDR1 DFQATT, CDR2 SNEGSKA (reference sequence). Here the CDR3 reads CSAQSGSYEQYF. The DNA of the CDR3 is TGCAGTGCTCAGTCAGGATCCTACGAGCAGTACTTC.

The chain recombines TRBV4-3 with TRBJ2-3; TRBD2 agrees at 8 bases. Germline V lookup: CDR1 LGHNA, CDR2 YSLEER. This CDR3 has 16 amino acids. V trimming: 1 base; J trimming: 1 base; junction bases outside the gene matches: 4. CDR3 in DNA: TGCGCCAGCAGCCAAGCCAGCGGGGGTGGCACAGATACGCAGTATTTT. Protein sequence: CASSQASGGGTDTQYF.

The J gene is TRBJ2-5, the V gene TRBV6-2 or TRBV6-3; the match to TRBD2 covers 8 bases. Losses at the gene ends were 6 bases for V and 11 bases for J; bases not matched to a gene: 17. CDR3 length: 15 residues. Per the germline V gene, CDR1 is MNHEY and CDR2 is SVGEGT. The CDR3 spells CASSPYERELGEQYF. In DNA, the CDR3 is TGTGCCAGCAGCCCCTATGAGCGGGAGTTAGGTGAGCAGTACTTC.